This T cell receptor (beta chain) was captured by sequencing in a study of cytomegalovirus exposure and HLA in healthy donors. Points from the study as a whole: Follow-up analysis later connected one missense variant in DCLRE1C with trimming of TCR beta V- and J-genes. V segments that were indistinguishable, TRBV6-2 and TRBV6-3 among them, were omitted from analysis. Previously analyzed data showed that most TCR beta V segments were productive at a frequency of about 90% or about 30%.

A multiplex PCR was run with 60 Vbeta primers and 13 Jbeta primers. The assay was immunoSEQ multiplex PCR, and TCRdb's table has in-frame clones only and misses some. The sample consists of about 150,000 clones, about 70% of them appearing once. Germline lookup yields CDR1 SEHNR and CDR2 FQNEAQ (reference sequence). V lost 3 bases, J lost 4 bases, and 9 bases lay in between. CDR3 length: 14 residues. Details on this clone: Its antigen is not known.

The chain couples TRBV7-9 to TRBJ1-4; D uncertain. Sequencing used PBMCs. The receptor comes from a male donor in good health and CMV-seronegative. CDR3 nucleotide sequence: TGTGCCAGCAGCTTGTCCGGGTTTAATGAAAAACTGTTTTTT. Translated, it gives CASSLSGFNEKLFF.